Listed below are T cell receptor beta chains from one sample, sequenced in a study of T-cell memory formation after mild COVID-19. TCRdb reprocessed the 5' RACE reads with MiXCR, giving one entry per CDR3 protein. The table lists 450,000 or so distinct CDR3 sequences, approximately 23% of them singletons. Sample: PBMCs or a T cell subset sorted from them (not recorded which). The receptors shown here come from an adult woman who had mild COVID-19 (a few samples of this study predate the infection). Cell type and time point are not known. Each CDR3 is given with its conserved first and last residue. A D gene is named only where the DNA matches it firmly. Size is omitted from some rows. Given values are once, few, many or a class for expanded clones.

clone size,D gene,CDR3 length,V gene,J gene,CDR3 DNA,CDR3 protein
few,TRBD2,16,TRBV7-2,TRBJ2-3,TGTGCCAGCAGCATGGCCGGGACTAGCCCATCAGATACGCAGTATTTT,CASSMAGTSPSDTQYF
-,-,18,TRBV5-1,TRBJ2-3,TGCGCCAGCAGCTTTAAGAATGCAAGGGACCCAAGCACAGATACGCAGTATTTT,CASSFKNARDPSTDTQYF
-,TRBD1,14,TRBV7-7,TRBJ2-1,TGTGCTAGCAGCTTGGGACAGGGGTCGGATGAGCAGTTCTTC,CASSLGQGSDEQFF
-,-,13,TRBV11-2,TRBJ1-1,TGTGCCAGCAGCTCAGGGAGGGTCACTGAAGCTTTCTTT,CASSSGRVTEAFF
-,-,12,TRBV20-1,TRBJ2-2,TGCAGTGCTAGTAGACCCCCCGGGGAGCTGTTTTTT,CSASRPPGELFF
-,TRBD2,15,TRBV4-3,TRBJ2-7,TGCGCCAGCAGCCAAGATCCAGCGGGAGATGACGAGCAGTACTTC,CASSQDPAGDDEQYF
-,TRBD1,15,TRBV5-1,TRBJ1-2,TGCGCCAGCAGCCAACAGGGGTTGACTACCTATGGCTACACCTTC,CASSQQGLTTYGYTF
-,-,14,TRBV20-1,TRBJ1-2,TGCAGTGTGTCCCGCAAATTAACACACAATGGCTACACCTTC,CSVSRKLTHNGYTF
few,TRBD1,16,TRBV29-1,TRBJ2-3,TGCAGCGCCGCGGCCCGTAGGGACAGAAACACAGATACGCAGTATTTT,CSAAARRDRNTDTQYF
many,-,20,TRBV21-1,TRBJ2-3,TGTGCCAGCAGCTTCCGCGAGCGGGGGGGCCGAATAGAGATCACAGATACGCAGTATTTT,CASSFRERGGRIEITDTQYF
few,-,14,TRBV7-2,TRBJ2-7,TGTGCCAGCAGCCGCTACGACGGTCCCTACGAGCAGTACTTC,CASSRYDGPYEQYF
-,-,15,TRBV6-6,TRBJ1-2,TGTGCCAGCAGTCCGTCGGACGGGAGGAACTATGGCTACACCTTC,CASSPSDGRNYGYTF
-,-,15,TRBV7-2,TRBJ1-1,TGTGCCAGCAGCTTTTCACCGGGGGAAGACACTGAAGCTTTCTTT,CASSFSPGEDTEAFF
few,-,13,TRBV3-1,TRBJ2-1,TGTGCCAGCAGCCACGAAGGGGGGGATGAGCAGTTCTTC,CASSHEGGDEQFF
-,TRBD1,14,TRBV20-1,TRBJ1-6,TGCAGTGCCACTCGGACAGGGAACAATTCACCCCTCCACTTT,CSATRTGNNSPLHF
-,TRBD2,15,TRBV6-1,TRBJ2-5,TGTGCCAGCAGTGCCTATAGCGGGGCCCAAGAGACCCAGTACTTC,CASSAYSGAQETQYF
-,-,16,TRBV24-1,TRBJ1-5,TGTGCCACCAGTGAAGCTGGGACCTTGCGCAATCAGCCCCAGCATTTT,CATSEAGTLRNQPQHF
-,TRBD2,17,TRBV25-1,TRBJ2-3,TGTGCCAGCAGTGATCCAGGGCGGGAGTCCCAATCAGATACGCAGTATTTT,CASSDPGRESQSDTQYF
few,TRBD1,16,TRBV4-2,TRBJ1-2,TGTGCCAGCAGCCAAGCCCGGGACAGAATCATCTATGGCTACACCTTC,CASSQARDRIIYGYTF
-,TRBD2,14,TRBV12-3/TRBV12-4,TRBJ2-1,TGTGCCAGCAGGACCCCAACGGGGGGGAATGAGCAGTTCTTC,CASRTPTGGNEQFF
-,-,14,TRBV20-1,TRBJ2-1,TGCAGTGCTATCCTGGCGGGCGTGTACAATGAGCAGTTCTTC,CSAILAGVYNEQFF
once,-,13,TRBV7-2,TRBJ2-5,TGTGCCAGCAGCATCACAATGGAAGAGACCCAGTACTTC,CASSITMEETQYF
few,-,14,TRBV12-3/TRBV12-4,TRBJ1-5,TGTGCCAGCAGTATAGGGCCCTCTAATCAGCCCCAGCATTTT,CASSIGPSNQPQHF
few,-,14,TRBV24-1,TRBJ2-3,TGTGCCACCAGTGACCCGAAGGGGACAGATACGCAGTATTTT,CATSDPKGTDTQYF
-,TRBD2,16,TRBV6-1,TRBJ2-5,TGTGCCAGCAGTGAATTCTCGGGGGGACTAGGGGAGACCCAGTACTTC,CASSEFSGGLGETQYF
few,TRBD2,14,TRBV3-1,TRBJ2-7,TGTGCCAGCAGCCACGGACTAGCGCCCCTCGAGCAGTACTTC,CASSHGLAPLEQYF
-,TRBD2,17,TRBV7-2,TRBJ2-1,TGTGCCAGCAGGATACGGGCGGGAGGGCCCGGGGACAATGAGCAGTTCTTC,CASRIRAGGPGDNEQFF
-,-,15,TRBV5-5,TRBJ1-5,TGTGCCAGCAGCTTGCACTGGGAGTTAAATCAGCCCCAGCATTTT,CASSLHWELNQPQHF
-,-,15,TRBV5-4,TRBJ2-5,TGTGCCAGCAGCTCCGGTCGAGTTTGGGGAGAGACCCAGTACTTC,CASSSGRVWGETQYF
many,TRBD2,17,TRBV24-1,TRBJ2-5,TGTGCCACCAGTGAGGGGGGGACTAGCGGGATACAAGAGACCCAGTACTTC,CATSEGGTSGIQETQYF
-,-,14,TRBV11-1,TRBJ2-1,TGTGCCAGCAGCTTCTGGTCCCCCCCCGATGAGCAGTTCTTC,CASSFWSPPDEQFF
-,TRBD2,15,TRBV6-5,TRBJ2-7,TGTGCCAGCAGTTACACACCAGCGGGAGTTTACGAGCAGTACTTC,CASSYTPAGVYEQYF
few,-,13,TRBV10-3,TRBJ2-7,TGTGCCACCATGGAAGCGGTCACCTACGAGCAGTACTTC,CATMEAVTYEQYF
-,-,12,TRBV12-3/TRBV12-4,TRBJ2-3,TGTGCCAGCAGTTCTCGGTCTGATACGCAGTATTTT,CASSSRSDTQYF
-,TRBD2,19,TRBV7-9,TRBJ2-3,TGTGCCAGCAGCACCGTCGTGGGACTAGCGGGAGTGGGCACAGATACGCAGTATTTT,CASSTVVGLAGVGTDTQYF
-,TRBD1,16,TRBV7-9,TRBJ2-5,TGTGCCAGCAGCCCAAGACAGGGGCCGACCCAAGAGACCCAGTACTTC,CASSPRQGPTQETQYF
few,-,15,TRBV4-3,TRBJ1-6,TGCGCCAGCAGCCGAGCGGGACGAGAAAATTCACCCCTCCACTTT,CASSRAGRENSPLHF
-,-,15,TRBV9,TRBJ2-1,TGTGCCAGCAGCGTAGAGGCGGGTAGATACAATGAGCAGTTCTTC,CASSVEAGRYNEQFF
-,-,13,TRBV29-1,TRBJ1-2,TGCAGCGTTGTTACAGGGCCCCGCTATGGCTACACCTTC,CSVVTGPRYGYTF
few,-,15,TRBV7-2,TRBJ1-5,TGTGCCAGCAGCTTATTCATTGATAGCAATCAGCCCCAGCATTTT,CASSLFIDSNQPQHF
few,-,15,TRBV24-1,TRBJ2-1,TGTGCCACCAGTGATTTGTGGACAGATGAGAATGAGCAGTTCTTC,CATSDLWTDENEQFF
-,TRBD2,14,TRBV12-3/TRBV12-4,TRBJ2-3,TGTTCCAGCAGTCGACTAGCGATCACAGATACGCAGTATTTT,CSSSRLAITDTQYF
few,-,12,TRBV6-5,TRBJ2-1,TGTGCCAGCAGTTACTCTGGTGGTGAGCAGTTCTTC,CASSYSGGEQFF
few,TRBD1,15,TRBV12-5,TRBJ1-5,TGTGCTAGTGGTTTATGGGACAGGGGCAATCAGCCCCAGCATTTT,CASGLWDRGNQPQHF
-,TRBD2,16,TRBV12-3/TRBV12-4,TRBJ2-3,TGTGCCAGCAGTCAACTAGCGGGGTTTAGCACAGATACGCAGTATTTT,CASSQLAGFSTDTQYF
few,-,14,TRBV3-1,TRBJ1-5,TGTGCCAGCAGCCAAGATCCCCGCAATCAGCCCCAGCATTTT,CASSQDPRNQPQHF
-,-,16,TRBV20-1,TRBJ1-1,TGCAGTGCTAGAGATGGTGGGCGTTATTCGAACACTGAAGCTTTCTTT,CSARDGGRYSNTEAFF
-,TRBD2,18,TRBV6-4,TRBJ2-4,TGTGCCAGCAGTGACCAAGCAGCGGGGGGGGCCCTAGAAAACATTCAGTACTTC,CASSDQAAGGALENIQYF
-,-,12,TRBV10-3,TRBJ2-1,TGTGCCATCAGTGAGTCTGCGGACGAGCAGTTCTTC,CAISESADEQFF
-,TRBD1,16,TRBV6-2/TRBV6-3,TRBJ1-1,TGTGCCAGCAGTTTTGACAGGGGACCTATGAACACTGAAGCTTTCTTT,CASSFDRGPMNTEAFF
-,TRBD1,14,TRBV12-3/TRBV12-4,TRBJ2-7,TGTGCCAGCAGTCTACCGGGACAGCCCTACGAGCAGTACTTC,CASSLPGQPYEQYF
-,TRBD2,16,TRBV12-3/TRBV12-4,TRBJ2-1,TGTGCCAGCAGTTCCACTTCTAGCGGTAGGGGCAATGAGCAGTTCTTC,CASSSTSSGRGNEQFF
few,-,13,TRBV18,TRBJ2-3,TGTGCCAGCTCACTGACTATCCGAGATACGCAGTATTTT,CASSLTIRDTQYF